These 30 T cell receptor beta chains originate from one sample sequenced in a study of blood T cell repertoires in COVID-19. Repertoires were generated with immunoSEQ multiplex PCR, while TCRdb's copy carries only in-frame clones and drops some. The table records roughly 290,000 clones, around 88% of them present only once. The sequencing input was PBMCs or T cells enriched from blood (not recorded which). These receptors were taken from a middle-aged woman who had recovered from COVID-19.

The rearrangement uses TRBV2 and TRBJ2-1; 14 positions match TRBD2. Unmatched junction bases numbered 16, after V lost 7 bases and J lost 8 bases. The V gene's germline CDR1 is SNHLY and CDR2 FYNNEI. CDR3 length: 18 amino acids. The CDR3 DNA reads TGTGCCAGCAAGATCCGTGGGTCCGGGACTAGCGGGAGTTATGAGCAGTTCTTC. Protein product: CASKIRGSGTSGSYEQFF.

The V gene is TRBV7-2, the J gene TRBJ2-3; TRBD2 matches at 8 bases. CDR1 is SGHTA and CDR2 is FQGNSA in the germline V gene. V lost 5 bases and J lost 5; bases outside the gene matches: 15. The CDR3 is made up of 17 amino acids. CDR3 DNA sequence: TGTGCCAGCAGCCCCCGATTGGCGGGAGGCATCGGAGATACGCAGTATTTT. This sequence encodes CASSPRLAGGIGDTQYF.

J is TRBJ1-1 and V is TRBV4-1, with D possibly matching TRBD1 (6 bases). Germline CDR1 is MGHRA and CDR2 is YSYEKL. The V and J ends lost 1 base and 3 bases respectively, with 12 bases between them. The length of the CDR3 is 15 residues. The chain's CDR3 is CASSQGSGAYTEAFF. DNA for the CDR3: TGCGCCAGCAGCCAAGGTTCAGGGGCCTACACTGAAGCTTTCTTT.

The V gene is TRBV4-2, the J gene TRBJ1-4; TRBD1 aligns across 9 bases. This CDR3 comprises 18 residues. Germline V CDR1 and CDR2: LGHNA, YNFKEQ. V lost 1 base and J lost 0; bases outside the gene matches: 6. CDR3 in amino acids: CASSQVTGGLSTNEKLFF. The CDR3 region has the DNA TGTGCCAGCAGCCAAGTGACAGGGGGGTTGTCAACTAATGAAAAACTGTTTTTT.

V is TRBV7-9 and J is TRBJ1-1, with D possibly matching TRBD1 (5 bases). The length of the CDR3 is 14 residues. The V gene's germline CDR1 is SEHNR and CDR2 FQNEAQ (reference sequence). The V gene lost 5 bases and the J gene lost 6 bases, with 16 bases spanning the gap. The CDR3 sequence: CASSPNTTVPEAFF. DNA of the CDR3: TGTGCCAGCAGCCCCAATACGACAGTCCCTGAAGCTTTCTTT. Complete variable domain (other parts from reference TRBV7-9 and TRBJ1-1): DTGVSQNPRHKITKRGQNVTFRCDPISEHNRLYWYRQTLGQGPEFLTYFQNEAQLEKSRLLSDRFSAERPKGSFSTLEIQRTEQGDSAMYLCASSPNTTVPEAFFGQGTRLTVV.

This clone occurred once. This chain uses TRBV2 with TRBJ2-1; 10 nucleotides line up with TRBD2. The CDR3 sequence is 15 residues long. J lost 8 bases, V lost 7 bases, and 11 bases had no gene match. Germline CDR1 SNHLY, CDR2 FYNNEI. The CDR3 sequence is CASIASGSLGYEQFF. DNA for the CDR3: TGTGCCAGCATTGCTAGCGGGAGTCTAGGGTATGAGCAGTTCTTC.

The J gene is TRBJ1-4, the V gene TRBV28; D perhaps matches TRBD1 (5 bases). This CDR3 comprises 16 residues. Trimming removed 9 bases from V and 4 bases from J, with 21 bases in between. Germline assignment: CDR1 MDHEN and CDR2 SYDVKM. CDR3 in DNA: TGTGCCAGTACCCGCGGAGGGTCAGGGAATAATGAAAAACTGTTTTTT. This translates into CASTRGGSGNNEKLFF.

The genes are TRBV28 and TRBJ2-1, with TRBD1 as a possible D gene (5 bases). The CDR3 loop spans 12 amino acids. The germline CDR1 and CDR2 sequences are MDHEN and SYDVKM. Trimming removed 5 bases from V and 8 bases from J, with 10 bases in between. CDR3 sequence (DNA): TGTGCCAGCAGTCAGGGTTTTCATGAGCAGTTCTTC. The encoded protein is CASSQGFHEQFF.

This chain uses TRBV24-1 with TRBJ2-2, with D unclear. Trimming pared 0 bases from V and 5 bases from J, leaving 9 bases between. The CDR3 sequence is 15 residues long. Germline V gene data show CDR1 as KGHDR and CDR2 as SFDVKD. The CDR3 protein is CATSDLGIGTGELFF. The CDR3 DNA is TGTGCCACCAGTGATTTGGGTATCGGTACCGGGGAGCTGTTTTTT.

A single count supports this clone. The rearrangement uses TRBV28 and TRBJ1-3; the match to TRBD1 covers 8 bases. V shed 2 bases, J shed 0 bases, and the junction held 6 bases outside the gene matches. Germline-derived CDR1 and CDR2 are MDHEN and SYDVKM. The CDR3 is 17 amino acids. The CDR3 DNA is TGTGCCAGCAGTTTACACGGACAGGGCAACTCTGGAAACACCATATATTTT. Amino acids: CASSLHGQGNSGNTIYF.

The CDR3 DNA is TGTGCCAGCAGTTTATTACAGGGTACCTACAATGAGCAGTTCTTC. Amino acid sequence: CASSLLQGTYNEQFF. The genes are TRBV27 and TRBJ2-1; D is perhaps TRBD1 (6 bases). Germline values: CDR1 MNHEY, CDR2 SMNVEV (reference sequence). V was cut by 1 base and J by 2 bases, with 9 bases left in between. CDR3 length: 15 amino acids.

The chain employs TRBV19 and TRBJ2-1; 14 bases map to TRBD2. The CDR3 is made up of 17 amino acids. Germline V lookup: CDR1 LNHDA, CDR2 SQIVND (reference sequence). Germline trimming cut 3 bases from V and 7 bases from J; bases unmatched to any gene: 8. CDR3 DNA sequence: TGTGCCAGTAGTATTCCCTTGAGGACTAGCGGGAGGAATGAGCAGTTCTTC. It codes for CASSIPLRTSGRNEQFF.

The chain joins TRBV28 to TRBJ2-7; TRBD1 aligns across 7 bases. V dropped 8 bases and J dropped 4; count of bases not matched to a gene: 14. Germline V CDR1 and CDR2: MDHEN, SYDVKM. The CDR3 extends over 15 amino acids. CDR3 amino acids: CASYTSGQDRYEQYF. In DNA form, the CDR3 reads TGTGCCAGCTACACCTCAGGACAGGACAGATACGAGCAGTACTTC.

The rearrangement joins TRBV19 to TRBJ2-1; D may be TRBD2 (5 bases). This CDR3 has 13 amino acids. The V end lost 6 bases, the J end lost 4 bases, and 10 bases lay between the germline ends. Looked up from germline, CDR1 is LNHDA and CDR2 is SQIVND (reference sequence). Written as DNA, the CDR3 is TGTGCCAGTAGCTTTGGGAGTTACAATGAGCAGTTCTTC. Translated, it gives CASSFGSYNEQFF.

The gene calls are TRBV4-1 and TRBJ2-3, with D unresolved. Germline V gives CDR1 MGHRA, CDR2 YSYEKL. V lost 0 bases, J lost 0 bases, and 7 bases lay in between. This CDR3 spans 15 amino acids. This chain's CDR3 is CASSQDPFSTDTQYF. DNA of the CDR3: TGCGCCAGCAGCCAAGACCCGTTTAGCACAGATACGCAGTATTTT.

The chain joins TRBV2 to TRBJ2-1; 10 nucleotides line up with TRBD1. Per the germline V gene, CDR1 is SNHLY and CDR2 is FYNNEI. Germline trimming cut 6 bases from V and 2 bases from J; bases unmatched to any gene: 4. The CDR3 runs to 15 residues. The DNA for the CDR3 is TGTGCCAGCAGCGCCGGGACAGGGGCCTACAATGAGCAGTTCTTC. Encoded protein: CASSAGTGAYNEQFF. Filled out from reference TRBV2 and TRBJ2-1, the complete variable domain reads EPEVTQTPSHQVTQMGQEVILRCVPISNHLYFYWYRQILGQKVEFLVSFYNNEISEKSEIFDDQFSVERPDGSNFTLKIRSTKLEDSAMYFCASSAGTGAYNEQFFGPGTRLTVL.

The V and J genes are TRBV7-6 and TRBJ1-1, with TRBD1 matching over 7 bases. Trimming cost V 5 bases and J 5 bases; bases outside gene matches: 11. The CDR3 covers 15 residues. CDR1 and CDR2 from the germline V gene are SGHVS and FNYEAQ. Here the CDR3 DNA reads TGTGCCAGCAGCCCCGGACAGGTCCCACAAACTGAAGCTTTCTTT. This sequence encodes CASSPGQVPQTEAFF.

This rearrangement joins TRBV3-1 (or the pseudogene TRBV3-2) to TRBJ2-1; 12 bases agree with TRBD2. Germline V gene data show CDR1 as LGHDT and CDR2 as YNNKEL (reference sequence). J lost 8 bases, V lost 5 bases, and 7 bases had no gene match. This CDR3 spans 15 amino acids. The CDR3 reads CASSLTSGRIHEQFF. The CDR3 nucleotides read TGTGCCAGCAGCTTGACTAGCGGGAGAATCCATGAGCAGTTCTTC.

The chain is built from TRBV7-8 and TRBJ2-7; D is perhaps TRBD2 (6 bases). The CDR3 has 14 amino acids. Looked up from germline, CDR1 is SGHVS and CDR2 is FQNEAQ. The ends were cut back, 0 bases at V and 2 bases at J, with 8 bases in the middle. The CDR3 is CASSLAGGPYEQYF. CDR3 in DNA: TGTGCCAGCAGCTTAGCCGGAGGGCCCTACGAGCAGTACTTC.

The rearrangement uses TRBV4-1 and TRBJ2-5; 11 nucleotides line up with TRBD2. J was trimmed by 5 bases and V by 3 bases; bases with no gene match: 11. The germline gives CDR1 MGHRA, CDR2 YSYEKL. The CDR3 consists of 17 residues. The CDR3 spells CASSQFISGRAEETQYF. The DNA for the CDR3 is TGCGCCAGCAGCCAGTTCATTAGCGGGAGGGCCGAGGAGACCCAGTACTTC.

This rearrangement joins TRBV30 to TRBJ1-5; D may be TRBD1 (5 bases). Between the trimmed V and J ends, which lost 0 bases and 6 bases, there was a span of 15 bases. This CDR3 spans 15 amino acids. CDR1 is GTSNPN and CDR2 is SVGIG in the germline V gene (reference sequence). The chain's CDR3 is CAWSVGGTLAQPQHF. In DNA form, the CDR3 reads TGTGCCTGGAGTGTAGGAGGGACCTTGGCTCAGCCCCAGCATTTT.

The chain recombines TRBV27 with TRBJ2-7; perhaps TRBD2 as D (6 bases). The germline V gene encodes CDR1 MNHEY and CDR2 SMNVEV (reference sequence). The CDR3 is made up of 14 amino acids. Trimming shortened V by 8 bases and J by 2 bases, and 16 bases separated the two germline ends. The CDR3 sequence: CASHSGTGAYEQYF. The CDR3 bases are TGTGCCAGCCATTCCGGGACGGGGGCCTACGAGCAGTACTTC.

The rearrangement uses TRBV2 and TRBJ2-3, with TRBD2 matching over 10 bases. CDR3 length: 17 residues. Trimming at V came to 6 bases and at J to 4 bases, leaving 13 bases not matched to a gene. Germline V gives CDR1 SNHLY, CDR2 FYNNEI. DNA of the CDR3: TGTGCCAGCAGGCCCCGAGGTTTAGCGGGAGGAGCAGATACGCAGTATTTT. Residues: CASRPRGLAGGADTQYF.

The chain links TRBV2 to TRBJ2-1; no clear D. The ends were cut back, 5 bases at V and 0 bases at J, with 11 bases in the middle. Germline V lookup: CDR1 SNHLY, CDR2 FYNNEI. The CDR3 runs to 15 residues. The CDR3 region has the DNA TGTGCCAGCAGTACTGTGATCGTCTCCTACAATGAGCAGTTCTTC. Its protein product is CASSTVIVSYNEQFF.

CDR3 sequence: CASSQVGGANQPQHF. CDR3 in DNA: TGTGCCAGCAGCCAAGTCGGGGGGGCCAATCAGCCCCAGCATTTT. The chain joins TRBV3-1 (or the pseudogene TRBV3-2) to TRBJ1-5, with a weak D call TRBD1 (6 bases). Trimming pared 1 base from V and 3 bases from J, leaving 10 bases between. Per the germline V gene, CDR1 is LGHDT and CDR2 is YNNKEL (reference sequence). The CDR3 totals 15 residues.

This chain joins TRBV10-2 and TRBJ2-7; D possibly corresponds to TRBD2 (6 bases). The ends were cut back, 4 bases at V and 7 bases at J, with 20 bases in the middle. The CDR3 consists of 15 residues. CDR1 is WSHSY and CDR2 is SAAADI in the germline V gene. The DNA of the CDR3 is TGCGCCAGCAGTGCTAGAGTCGGACTATCTTTGGAGCAGTACTTC. It codes for CASSARVGLSLEQYF.

This chain links TRBV9 with TRBJ2-7; 10 bases fit TRBD2. Losses at the gene ends were 3 bases for V and 6 bases for J; bases not matched to a gene: 9. The CDR3 spans 15 residues. Germline loops: CDR1 SGDLS, CDR2 YYNGEE. The CDR3 region is CASSAGGLAGAEQYF. The CDR3 DNA is TGTGCCAGCAGCGCGGGGGGGCTAGCGGGAGCCGAGCAGTACTTC.

The V and J genes are TRBV30 and TRBJ2-5; TRBD2 matches 7 bases. CDR1 is GTSNPN and CDR2 is SVGIG in the germline V gene (reference sequence). The V and J ends lost 4 bases and 2 bases, in that order; junction bases with no gene match: 13. The CDR3 sequence is 16 residues long. CDR3 sequence reads: CAWTPGLAAPQETQYF. CDR3 DNA: TGTGCCTGGACCCCGGGGCTAGCGGCTCCACAAGAGACCCAGTACTTC.

This clone has just one count. The chain combines TRBV27 with TRBJ2-7, with 9 nucleotides matching TRBD2. Trimming took 6 bases from V and 2 from J; bases not matched to a gene: 8. CDR1 is MNHEY and CDR2 is SMNVEV in the germline V gene (reference sequence). This CDR3 spans 15 amino acids. The CDR3 DNA reads as TGTGCCAGCAGCAACGGACTAGCGTCGACCTACGAGCAGTACTTC. Encoded protein: CASSNGLASTYEQYF.

This chain uses TRBV28 with TRBJ2-1, with 8 bases identical to TRBD2. The CDR3 has 15 residues. V dropped 11 bases and J dropped 8; count of bases not matched to a gene: 17. Germline CDR1 MDHEN, CDR2 SYDVKM. CDR3 in DNA: TGTGCCGGGAGTGCCGGGACTAGTTCTTCTCATGAGCAGTTCTTC. Its protein product is CAGSAGTSSSHEQFF.